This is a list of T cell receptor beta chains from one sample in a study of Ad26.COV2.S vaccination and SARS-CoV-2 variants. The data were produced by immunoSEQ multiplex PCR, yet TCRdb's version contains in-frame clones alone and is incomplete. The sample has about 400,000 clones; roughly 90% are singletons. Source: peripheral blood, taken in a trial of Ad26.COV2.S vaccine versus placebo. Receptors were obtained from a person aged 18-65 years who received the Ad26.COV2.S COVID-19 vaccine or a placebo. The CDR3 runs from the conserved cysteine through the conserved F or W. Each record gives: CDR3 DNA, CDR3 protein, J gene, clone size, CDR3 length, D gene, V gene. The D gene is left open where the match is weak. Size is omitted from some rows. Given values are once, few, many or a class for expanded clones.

TGTGCCAGCAGTTTATTTGATTTTCGGGGTAACTATGGCTACACCTTC	CASSLFDFRGNYGYTF	TRBJ1-2	-	16	-	TRBV28
TGCAGCGCTACAGGGAGGATGAATGAAAAACTGTTTTTT	CSATGRMNEKLFF	TRBJ1-4	once	13	-	TRBV29-1
TGCAGCGTCAGCGGCGGGAGACTAGAGACCCAGTACTTC	CSVSGGRLETQYF	TRBJ2-5	-	13	TRBD2	TRBV29-1
TGTGCCAGCAGCTTAGGAATGAGGGACACAGATACGCAGTATTTT	CASSLGMRDTDTQYF	TRBJ2-3	-	15	-	TRBV11-2
TGTGCCAGCACAGGCCAGGCCGGTGGCTACACCTTC	CASTGQAGGYTF	TRBJ1-2	-	12	-	TRBV6-5
TGCGCCAGCAGCCAAGCCGGGAACCGGTACGAGCAGTACTTC	CASSQAGNRYEQYF	TRBJ2-7	-	14	-	TRBV4-1
TGTGCCAGCAGCCCCGACTTCCGGGACCCTCAAGGAAGAGATTACGAGCAGTACTTC	CASSPDFRDPQGRDYEQYF	TRBJ2-7	-	19	-	TRBV21-1
TGTGCCAGCAGCTCCCCGCAGGGCATTAATCAGCCCCAGCATTTT	CASSSPQGINQPQHF	TRBJ1-5	-	15	-	TRBV28
TGTGCCAGCAGAAAGGACAGGGGCGACTATGGCTACACCTTC	CASRKDRGDYGYTF	TRBJ1-2	-	14	TRBD1	TRBV27
TGCAGCGTTGAGACAGGGAACACTGAAGCTTTCTTT	CSVETGNTEAFF	TRBJ1-1	-	12	-	TRBV29-1
TGTGCCAGCAGTACCCAGACCCTCCCAGGGACCTATGGCTACACCTTC	CASSTQTLPGTYGYTF	TRBJ1-2	-	16	-	TRBV6-2/TRBV6-3
TGTGCCAGCAGTGCTAGCAAAAACATTCAGTACTTC	CASSASKNIQYF	TRBJ2-4	-	12	-	TRBV2